Following are 30 T cell receptor beta chains from one sample sequenced in a study of Ad26.COV2.S vaccination and SARS-CoV-2 variants. Treatment given: some 20 received Ad26.COV2.S at low or high dose, single or two shots; about 5 received placebo; per-sample allocation not given. The investigators took samples on day 63 after the first vaccine or placebo injection. The data were produced by immunoSEQ multiplex PCR, yet TCRdb's version contains in-frame clones alone and is incomplete. Of about 440,000 clones in the sample, about 90% were seen once. Sequencing used peripheral blood, obtained in a trial of Ad26.COV2.S vaccine versus placebo. These receptors came from a person between 18 and 60 years old who received the Ad26.COV2.S COVID-19 vaccine or a placebo.

The chain is built from TRBV6-5 and TRBJ2-5; D gene uncertain. From germline, CDR1 is MNHEY and CDR2 SVGAGI. The CDR3 contains 15 residues. Trimming pared 0 bases from V and 1 base from J, leaving 9 bases between. The chain's CDR3 is CASSYSRLPQETQYF. DNA of the CDR3: TGTGCCAGCAGTTACTCGAGGCTCCCCCAAGAGACCCAGTACTTC.

This clone occurred a few times. The V and J genes are TRBV4-3 and TRBJ2-2, with 11 bases lining up with TRBD2. The CDR3 consists of 16 residues. Trimming took 3 bases from V and 7 from J; bases not matched to a gene: 7. Germline V gives CDR1 LGHNA, CDR2 YSLEER. CDR3 sequence: CASSHLTSGRGGELFF. CDR3 in DNA: TGCGCCAGCAGCCACCTCACTAGCGGGAGAGGCGGGGAGCTGTTTTTT.

This clone was detected only once. The chain combines TRBV19 with TRBJ2-7; 9 bases align to TRBD2. The CDR3 loop spans 19 amino acids. V was clipped by 1 base and J by 6 bases; unmatched bases: 19. Germline loops: CDR1 LNHDA, CDR2 SQIVND (reference sequence). This CDR3 reads CASSIAGITQLAGPGEQYF. In DNA form, the CDR3 reads TGTGCCAGTAGTATAGCAGGGATAACGCAACTAGCGGGTCCGGGCGAGCAGTACTTC. Combining the CDR3 with reference TRBV19 and TRBJ2-7 gives the whole variable domain DGGITQSPKYLFRKEGQNVTLSCEQNLNHDAMYWYRQDPGQGLRLIYYSQIVNDFQKGDIAEGYSVSREKKESFPLTVTSAQKNPTAFYLCASSIAGITQLAGPGEQYFGPGTRLTVT.

This chain joins TRBV15 and TRBJ2-7; the D gene is possibly TRBD1 (6 bases). Deletions cut 1 base from V and 0 bases from J, with 10 bases between. Germline CDR1 LNHNV, CDR2 YYDKDF (reference sequence). This CDR3 is built from 15 residues. CDR3 coding DNA: TGTGCCACCAGCAGAGGGAGGACAGTCTCCTACGAGCAGTACTTC. It yields the protein CATSRGRTVSYEQYF.

The rearrangement uses TRBV25-1 and TRBJ2-1; the match to TRBD1 covers 10 bases. The CDR3 runs 13 residues. Germline loops: CDR1 MGHDK, CDR2 SYGVNS. The V gene end was trimmed by 8 bases and the J gene end by 7 bases; junction bases not matched to a gene: 5. In nucleotides, the CDR3 is TGTGCCAGCCGACAGGGGGCGGTAAATGAGCAGTTCTTC. Translated, it gives CASRQGAVNEQFF.

The chain carries TRBV27 and TRBJ2-1; possibly TRBD1 for D (5 bases). Trimming shortened V by 3 bases and J by 4 bases, and 10 bases separated the two germline ends. Germline V gene data show CDR1 as MNHEY and CDR2 as SMNVEV (reference sequence). The CDR3 runs to 14 residues. The DNA for the CDR3 is TGTGCCAGCAGTTTTAGGGGAAGTTACAATGAGCAGTTCTTC. Amino acid sequence: CASSFRGSYNEQFF.

This clone has just one count. The chain recombines TRBV28 with TRBJ2-1; D call uncertain. Germline V gene data show CDR1 as MDHEN and CDR2 as SYDVKM. The CDR3 length is 17 residues. V shed 2 bases and J shed 3 bases, with 17 bases lying between them. The CDR3: CASSLGGISGYYNEQFF. As DNA, the CDR3 is TGTGCCAGCAGTTTAGGTGGAATCTCTGGATACTACAATGAGCAGTTCTTC.

The chain has TRBV5-1 and TRBJ2-7, with D maybe TRBD2 (5 bases). CDR1 and CDR2 (germline): SGHRS, YFSETQ. V lost 5 bases to trimming and J lost 7 bases, with 25 bases between them. This CDR3 region has 16 residues. CDR3 region: CASRPTSSLIEREQYF. As DNA, the CDR3 is TGCGCCAGCAGACCTACTTCTAGCCTTATCGAACGGGAGCAGTACTTC.

This chain uses TRBV5-6 with TRBJ2-1, with 8 nucleotides matching TRBD2. The junction had 11 bases not matched to a gene; V was cut back by 4 bases and J by 8 bases. CDR3 length equals 15 residues. Germline CDR1 and CDR2: SGHDT and YYEEEE. The CDR3 DNA reads as TGTGCCAGCAGCGTATCCGGGACTAGACTCGATGAGCAGTTCTTC. The encoded protein is CASSVSGTRLDEQFF.

This chain uses TRBV27 with TRBJ2-7; D remains unclear. The CDR3 consists of 13 residues. Germline V CDR1 and CDR2: MNHEY, SMNVEV (reference sequence). V shed 3 bases and J shed 6 bases, with 12 bases lying between them. The CDR3, as DNA: TGTGCCAGCAGTTTGCACTACAGAGCCGAGCAGTACTTC. Its protein is CASSLHYRAEQYF.

The chain is built from TRBV6-2 or TRBV6-3 and TRBJ1-1; a possible D gene is TRBD1 (5 bases). The CDR3 is 16 amino acids. Germline V gene sequence: CDR1 MNHEY, CDR2 SVGEGT. The V and J ends lost 2 bases and 3 bases respectively, with 16 bases between them. The CDR3 DNA reads as TGTGCCAGCAGTTACGTGCAGGGTGACCTTCACACTGAAGCTTTCTTT. Encoded protein: CASSYVQGDLHTEAFF.

The chain carries TRBV6-6 and TRBJ2-5, with D possibly being TRBD1 (5 bases). This CDR3 spans 13 amino acids. Per germline, CDR1 MNHNY and CDR2 SVGAGI (reference sequence). Trimming stripped 2 bases from V and 4 bases from J, with 8 bases between. CDR3 in amino acids: CASSYGQGETQYF. CDR3 DNA: TGTGCCAGCAGTTACGGGCAGGGAGAGACCCAGTACTTC.

The J gene is TRBJ1-6, the V gene TRBV15; no reliable D call. Germline values: CDR1 LNHNV, CDR2 YYDKDF (reference sequence). V was pared by 3 bases and J by 8 bases, with 11 bases between. The CDR3 loop spans 14 amino acids. CDR3 DNA: TGTGCCACCAGCAGCCTCGACGGTGATTCACCCCTCCACTTT. Protein sequence: CATSSLDGDSPLHF.

This sequence joins TRBV29-1 and TRBJ2-2; possibly TRBD1 for D (6 bases). Germline CDR1 is SQVTM and CDR2 is ANQGSEA. This CDR3 is built from 12 residues. Trimming cost V 7 bases and J 4 bases, with 10 bases left between them. The CDR3 DNA reads as TGCAGCGCCGGACAGCGCACCGGGGAGCTGTTTTTT. This sequence encodes CSAGQRTGELFF.

This sequence joins TRBV9 and TRBJ2-3; D uncertain. Germline assignment: CDR1 SGDLS and CDR2 YYNGEE. This CDR3 has 16 residues. V lost 4 bases and J lost 2, with 17 bases in between. CDR3 bases: TGTGCCAGCAGCTCTGGGCTCAACCTCCTCACAGATACGCAGTATTTT. It specifies CASSSGLNLLTDTQYF.

The chain is built from TRBV5-1 and TRBJ2-2, with D tentatively TRBD1 (6 bases). Germline CDR1 SGHRS, CDR2 YFSETQ. V shed 1 base and J shed 2 bases, with 12 bases lying between them. CDR3 length: 16 residues. The CDR3 loop reads CASSLLGTHNTGELFF. The CDR3 DNA reads as TGCGCCAGCAGCTTGCTCGGGACACATAACACCGGGGAGCTGTTTTTT.

The rearrangement links TRBV10-3 to TRBJ1-6; 8 nucleotides align to TRBD1. The CDR3 sequence is 16 residues long. Germline CDR1 is ENHRY and CDR2 is SYGVKD. V was pared by 3 bases and J by 7 bases, with 8 bases of the junction left unmatched. The CDR3 loop is CAISDSRGPGNSPLHF. CDR3 bases: TGTGCCATCAGTGATAGCAGGGGGCCAGGGAATTCACCCCTCCACTTT.

The chain employs TRBV2 and TRBJ2-4, with 7 nucleotides matching TRBD2. Germline V gene sequence: CDR1 SNHLY, CDR2 FYNNEI. J lost 1 base, V lost 6 bases, and 3 bases had no gene match. CDR3 size: 14 residues. As DNA, the CDR3 is TGTGCCAGCAGCTCGCGGGGGGCCAAAAACATTCAGTACTTC. Protein sequence: CASSSRGAKNIQYF.

The chain carries TRBV5-1 and TRBJ1-1, with 10 positions matching TRBD1. Germline CDR1 and CDR2: SGHRS and YFSETQ. Trimming at V came to 4 bases and at J to 1 base, leaving 10 bases not matched to a gene. CDR3 length: 17 amino acids. The CDR3 loop is CASSTGRRDRGNTEAFF. The CDR3 nucleotides read TGCGCCAGCAGCACAGGAAGGCGGGACAGGGGGAACACTGAAGCTTTCTTT.

The chain joins TRBV19 to TRBJ2-3; 9 bases align to TRBD2. V was pared by 7 bases and J by 3 bases, with 17 bases of the junction left unmatched. CDR1 and CDR2 from the germline V gene are LNHDA and SQIVND (reference sequence). The CDR3 consists of 18 residues. The CDR3, as DNA: TGTGCCAGTACCGAACTAGCGGGTCTTAATACGGCAACAGATACGCAGTATTTT. Protein product: CASTELAGLNTATDTQYF.

The chain combines TRBV28 with TRBJ1-1, with a tentative D call TRBD1 (6 bases). The V end was cut by 3 bases, the J end by 7 bases, with 15 bases between. Looked up from germline, CDR1 is MDHEN and CDR2 is SYDVKM. The CDR3 runs 14 residues. This CDR3 is CASSLTGTGIEAFF. The DNA of the CDR3 is TGTGCCAGCAGTTTGACTGGCACAGGGATTGAAGCTTTCTTT.

This clone is a singleton in its sample. CDR3 protein: CASSLLAGESEQFF. Written as DNA, the CDR3 is TGTGCCAGCAGCTTACTAGCGGGAGAAAGTGAGCAGTTCTTC. The chain recombines TRBV7-9 with TRBJ2-1, with 10 bases aligning to TRBD2. From germline, CDR1 is SEHNR and CDR2 FQNEAQ (reference sequence). Trimming cost V 2 bases and J 9 bases; bases outside gene matches: 4. CDR3 length equals 14 residues.

As for this clone: Other nucleotide sequences from this sample produce the same CDR3. This rearrangement joins TRBV28 to TRBJ1-5; D not resolved. In germline, CDR1 is MDHEN, CDR2 SYDVKM. The CDR3 has 12 amino acids. The V end lost 11 bases, the J end lost 4 bases, and 12 bases lay between the germline ends. CDR3 bases: TGTGCCTCTCGGGGTGGGAATCAGCCCCAGCATTTT. Protein sequence: CASRGGNQPQHF.

This chain joins TRBV7-9 and TRBJ2-7; D tentatively fits TRBD1 or TRBD2 (5 bases each). CDR3 length equals 14 residues. CDR1 is SEHNR and CDR2 is FQNEAQ in the germline V gene (reference sequence). V lost 5 bases and J lost 2, with 13 bases in between. CDR3 region: CASSTGTFPYEQYF. Written as DNA, the CDR3 is TGTGCCAGCAGCACCGGGACGTTCCCCTACGAGCAGTACTTC.

This clone was seen once. This sequence joins TRBV24-1 and TRBJ2-3; 12 nucleotides line up with TRBD2. This CDR3 is built from 19 residues. V shed 3 bases and J 1 base; nucleotides not matched to a gene: 10. The V gene's germline CDR1 is KGHDR and CDR2 SFDVKD. The CDR3 protein is CATSDPASGRASGTDTQYF. The CDR3 nucleotides read TGTGCCACCAGTGATCCTGCTAGCGGGAGGGCCTCTGGCACAGATACGCAGTATTTT.

V usage is TRBV4-3 and J usage is TRBJ1-3; D not certain. Germline CDR1 reads LGHNA; CDR2 reads YSLEER. Trimming took 0 bases from V and 2 from J, leaving 14 bases between them. The CDR3 totals 17 residues. CDR3 in DNA: TGCGCCAGCAGCCAAGATCATGAGGTATTACCTGGAAACACCATATATTTT. Translating gives CASSQDHEVLPGNTIYF.

The rearrangement links TRBV6-5 to TRBJ2-7; 7 nucleotides line up with TRBD2. V was clipped by 6 bases and J by 5 bases; unmatched bases: 10. The CDR3 covers 14 residues. CDR1 is MNHEY and CDR2 is SVGAGI in the germline V gene. The CDR3 is CASSQGLVGNEQYF. In DNA, the CDR3 is TGTGCCAGCAGCCAAGGACTAGTCGGTAACGAGCAGTACTTC.

V gene TRBV6-5 combines with J gene TRBJ1-3, with D maybe TRBD1 (5 bases). This CDR3 region has 15 residues. Germline values: CDR1 MNHEY, CDR2 SVGAGI. V shed 7 bases and J shed 0 bases, with 13 bases lying between them. For the CDR3, the DNA is TGTGCCAGCAATCCGCAGGGCAACTCTGGAAACACCATATATTTT. Protein: CASNPQGNSGNTIYF.

Notes on this clone: This clone may be a read error of a much larger clone one base away. Within the sample, other DNA sequences also encode this same CDR3. J is TRBJ2-1 and V is TRBV3-1 (or the pseudogene TRBV3-2), with TRBD2 matching 9 bases. Germline values: CDR1 LGHDT, CDR2 YNNKEL (reference sequence). With V trimmed by 0 bases and J by 6 bases, 9 bases remained unmatched. This CDR3 has 17 residues. This CDR3 reads CASSQDWREGVGNEQFF. The CDR3, as DNA: TGTGCCAGCAGCCAAGATTGGCGGGAGGGTGTCGGCAATGAGCAGTTCTTC.

The chain carries TRBV6-5 and TRBJ2-3, with a weak D call TRBD1 (6 bases). V was pared by 7 bases and J by 3 bases, with 17 bases between. Germline CDR1 and CDR2: MNHEY and SVGAGI. The CDR3 sequence is 15 residues long. The CDR3 region has the DNA TGTGCCAGCAAGTCCCTACAGGGCTTAACAGATACGCAGTATTTT. It translates to CASKSLQGLTDTQYF.